These T cell receptor beta chains were read from a single sample in a study of cytotoxic CD8 clonotypes in ibrutinib-treated CLL. Sequencing used immunoSEQ multiplex PCR; TCRdb keeps in-frame clones, though not all of them. The data hold around 160,000 clones, with roughly 88% observed a single time. The material sequenced was PBMCs, taken at disease progression, from a patient treated with ibrutinib. These receptors all stem from a human donor with chronic lymphocytic leukemia. Both conserved end residues are part of each CDR3. Fields, in order: J gene, D gene, V gene, clone size, CDR3 DNA, CDR3 protein. A D gene is named only where the DNA matches it firmly. Clone size, where shown, is once, few, many, or a class for clones that have expanded.

J: TRBJ2-7; D: .; V: TRBV10-3; size: .; DNA: TGTGCCATCAGTGAACGGGTTAACCCCTACGAGCAGTACTTC; CDR3: CAISERVNPYEQYF
J: TRBJ1-1; D: .; V: TRBV19; size: .; DNA: TGTGCCGCAGGGCGGGGCAGGAGCCCCACTGAAGCTTTCTTT; CDR3: CAAGRGRSPTEAFF
J: TRBJ2-5; D: .; V: TRBV19; size: once; DNA: TGTGCCAGTAGTATATATGTTGTTTTTGGGGGGCAAGAGACCCAGTACTTC; CDR3: CASSIYVVFGGQETQYF
J: TRBJ1-1; D: .; V: TRBV5-8; size: once; DNA: TGTGCCAGCAGCCCCGAGACGGGACCCCAAGGTACTGAAGCTTTCTTT; CDR3: CASSPETGPQGTEAFF
J: TRBJ2-2; D: .; V: TRBV4-1; size: .; DNA: TGCGCCAGCAGCCAAGAACGTAGGGAGCTGTTTTTT; CDR3: CASSQERRELFF
J: TRBJ1-3; D: .; V: TRBV2; size: few; DNA: TGTGCCAGCAGTGAAGGGCTTCACTCTGGAAACACCATATATTTT; CDR3: CASSEGLHSGNTIYF
J: TRBJ2-1; D: TRBD2; V: TRBV2; size: .; DNA: TGTGCCAGCAGTGAAAAGCGGGAGCTGAATGAGCAGTTCTTC; CDR3: CASSEKRELNEQFF
J: TRBJ2-7; D: TRBD2; V: TRBV7-9; size: .; DNA: TGTGCCAGCAGCTTAGGAGGAGCGGGAGTAATCCAGCAGTACTTC; CDR3: CASSLGGAGVIQQYF
J: TRBJ2-1; D: TRBD2; V: TRBV7-6; size: once; DNA: TGTGCCAGCAGCTTAGTCCCTAGCGGGGGAGCCTACAATGAGCAGTTCTTC; CDR3: CASSLVPSGGAYNEQFF
J: TRBJ1-1; D: .; V: TRBV30; size: .; DNA: TGTGCCTGGACCTTGAAGGGGGGTCTGAACACTGAAGCTTTCTTT; CDR3: CAWTLKGGLNTEAFF
J: TRBJ1-1; D: .; V: TRBV27; size: once; DNA: TGTGCCAGCAGTCCGGCTCGACGGATGAACACTGAAGCTTTCTTT; CDR3: CASSPARRMNTEAFF
J: TRBJ2-7; D: .; V: TRBV29-1; size: .; DNA: TGCAGCGTCTTGGTGTCCGTGCGTCCTCCCTACGAGCAGTACTTC; CDR3: CSVLVSVRPPYEQYF
J: TRBJ2-3; D: TRBD2; V: TRBV7-6; size: .; DNA: TGTGCCAGCAGCTCGCGACTAGCGGGAGGGTCAGATACGCAGTATTTT; CDR3: CASSSRLAGGSDTQYF
J: TRBJ2-5; D: TRBD2; V: TRBV7-9; size: few; DNA: TGTGCCAGCAGCTTAGTGGGCTTAGCGGGAGGCCCGGAGACCCAGTACTTC; CDR3: CASSLVGLAGGPETQYF
J: TRBJ2-1; D: TRBD1; V: TRBV6-1; size: .; DNA: TGTGCCAGCAGCCCCGCCGGGACAGGGGGCGGGGAGCAGTTCTTC; CDR3: CASSPAGTGGGEQFF
J: TRBJ2-7; D: TRBD1; V: TRBV5-1; size: .; DNA: TGCGCCAGCGGACAGGGTTCCTACGAGCAGTACTTC; CDR3: CASGQGSYEQYF
J: TRBJ1-5; D: .; V: TRBV19; size: once; DNA: TGTGCCAGTAGTTTGGGCTTTCAGCCCCAGCATTTT; CDR3: CASSLGFQPQHF
J: TRBJ2-1; D: .; V: TRBV1; size: .; DNA: TGCACCAGCAGCCAAGATCAGGCGGGATCGGATAGTGTAATTGAGCAGTTCTTC; CDR3: CTSSQDQAGSDSVIEQFF
J: TRBJ1-2; D: .; V: TRBV18; size: few; DNA: TGTGCCAGCTCACCAGGGACCAGCTACACCTTC; CDR3: CASSPGTSYTF
J: TRBJ2-1; D: .; V: TRBV6-5; size: .; DNA: TGTGCCAGCAGGTGGGGGGTTTACAATGAGCAGTTCTTC; CDR3: CASRWGVYNEQFF
J: TRBJ2-4; D: .; V: TRBV7-2; size: .; DNA: TGTGCCAGCAGCCTCAACACAGGAGGAAAAAACATTCAGTACTTC; CDR3: CASSLNTGGKNIQYF
J: TRBJ2-1; D: TRBD2; V: TRBV11-3; size: .; DNA: TGTGCCAGCAGCTTAGTGGCGGGACTAGTATCCAATGAGCAGTTCTTC; CDR3: CASSLVAGLVSNEQFF
J: TRBJ2-1; D: TRBD2; V: TRBV6-6; size: .; DNA: TGTGCCAGCAGGCAACTTGGACTAGCGGGAGCGGATGAGCAGTTCTTC; CDR3: CASRQLGLAGADEQFF
J: TRBJ2-1; D: TRBD2; V: TRBV4-1; size: once; DNA: TGCGCCAGCAGCGAAACTGAACTAGCGGGGTCCTTTAGGAATGAGCAGTTCTTC; CDR3: CASSETELAGSFRNEQFF
J: TRBJ2-3; D: .; V: TRBV4-1; size: once; DNA: TGCGCCAGCAGCCCCCGAGCGGCAGCGACAGATACGCAGTATTTT; CDR3: CASSPRAAATDTQYF
J: TRBJ1-2; D: .; V: TRBV5-4; size: .; DNA: TGTGCCAGCAGCTTGAGGTCAGCAGCCTACGACGCCTATGGCTACACCTTC; CDR3: CASSLRSAAYDAYGYTF
J: TRBJ2-3; D: TRBD2; V: TRBV5-6; size: .; DNA: TGTGCCAGCAGCCCGCCCGGGGGGGCTGGTACGCAGTATTTT; CDR3: CASSPPGGAGTQYF